This T cell receptor beta chain was documented in a study of T cell changes during pregnancy in multiple sclerosis. As concerns this clone: Other DNA sequences in this sample translate to the same CDR3.

Sequencing was performed with immunoSEQ multiplex PCR; in TCRdb, only in-frame clones are kept and a portion is missing. The sample gives some 37,000 clones, about nine tenths of which show up once; about 11% is in the top ten. Germline CDR1 is LNHDA and CDR2 is SQIVND (reference sequence). This CDR3 has 13 amino acids. V was trimmed by 2 bases and J by 0 bases, leaving 4 bases between them. The chain employs TRBV19 and TRBJ1-1, with no clear D. The source was CD8+ T cells from peripheral blood mononuclear cells, collected in the third trimester of pregnancy. The source is a female donor with multiple sclerosis, enrolled in a pregnancy study. The CDR3 spells CASSIRVNTEAFF. For the CDR3, the DNA is TGTGCCAGTAGTATACGGGTGAACACTGAAGCTTTCTTT.